This TCR beta chain originates from a study of siplizumab effects on memory and regulatory T cells. Worth noting for this clone: As yet, its antigen is unknown.

This CDR3 is 15 amino acids long. V was pared by 1 base and J by 0 bases, with 9 bases between. Germline CDR1 and CDR2: SGHVS and FQNEAQ. Using immunoSEQ multiplex PCR, the repertoire was profiled, and TCRdb retains in-frame clones only, with some absent. The sample holds tens of thousands of clones; about 94% are singletons and the top ten take less than 0.4%. Findings and limits, study-wide: Among alloreactive clones, only a minor fraction mapped to unstimulated subsets. Naive T cells were seen as more diverse than memory cells and as major alloresponse contributors.

This receptor was identified in a human donor in good health. The V gene is TRBV7-8, the J gene TRBJ1-1; no definite D call. The sequencing input was non-Treg CD4+ T cells sorted from blood. This CDR3 is CASSLDRRLNTEAFF. CDR3 coding DNA: TGTGCCAGCAGCTTAGATCGGCGGTTGAACACTGAAGCTTTCTTT.